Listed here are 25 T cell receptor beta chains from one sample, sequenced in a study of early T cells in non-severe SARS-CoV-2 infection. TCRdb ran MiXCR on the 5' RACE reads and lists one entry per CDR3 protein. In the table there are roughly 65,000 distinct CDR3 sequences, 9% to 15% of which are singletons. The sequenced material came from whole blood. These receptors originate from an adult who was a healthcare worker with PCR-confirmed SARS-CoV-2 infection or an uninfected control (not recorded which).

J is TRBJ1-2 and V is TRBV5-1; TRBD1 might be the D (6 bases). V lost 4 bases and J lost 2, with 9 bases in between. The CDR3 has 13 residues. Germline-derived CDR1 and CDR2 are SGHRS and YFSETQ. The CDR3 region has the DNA TGCGCCAGCAGCACAACAGGGAACTATGGCTACACCTTC. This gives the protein CASSTTGNYGYTF.

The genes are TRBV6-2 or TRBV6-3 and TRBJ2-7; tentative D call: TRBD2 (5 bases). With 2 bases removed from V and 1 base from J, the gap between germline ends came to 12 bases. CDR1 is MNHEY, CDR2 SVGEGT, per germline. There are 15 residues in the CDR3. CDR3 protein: CASSYRPPGSYEQYF. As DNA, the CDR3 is TGTGCCAGCAGTTACCGCCCCCCGGGATCCTACGAGCAGTACTTC.

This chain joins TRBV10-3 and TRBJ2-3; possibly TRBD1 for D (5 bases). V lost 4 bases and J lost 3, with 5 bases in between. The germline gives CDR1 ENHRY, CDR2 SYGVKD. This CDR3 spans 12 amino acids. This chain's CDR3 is CAISGQTDTQYF. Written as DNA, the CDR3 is TGTGCCATCAGTGGACAGACAGATACGCAGTATTTT.

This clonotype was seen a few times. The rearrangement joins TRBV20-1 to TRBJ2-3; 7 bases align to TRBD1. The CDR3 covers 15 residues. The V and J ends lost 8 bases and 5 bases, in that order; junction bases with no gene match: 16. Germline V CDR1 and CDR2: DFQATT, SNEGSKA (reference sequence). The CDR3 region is CSPNPPGTAGDTQYF. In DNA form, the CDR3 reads TGCAGTCCCAACCCCCCCGGGACAGCAGGAGATACGCAGTATTTT.

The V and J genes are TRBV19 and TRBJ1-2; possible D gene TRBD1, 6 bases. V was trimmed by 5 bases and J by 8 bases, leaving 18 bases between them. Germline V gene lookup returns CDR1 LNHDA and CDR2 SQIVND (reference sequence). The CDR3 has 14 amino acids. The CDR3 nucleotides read TGTGCCAGTAGTCCCTCGACAGGACCGACAGGCTACACCTTC. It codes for CASSPSTGPTGYTF. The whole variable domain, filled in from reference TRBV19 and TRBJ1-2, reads DGGITQSPKYLFRKEGQNVTLSCEQNLNHDAMYWYRQDPGQGLRLIYYSQIVNDFQKGDIAEGYSVSREKKESFPLTVTSAQKNPTAFYLCASSPSTGPTGYTFGSGTRLTVV.

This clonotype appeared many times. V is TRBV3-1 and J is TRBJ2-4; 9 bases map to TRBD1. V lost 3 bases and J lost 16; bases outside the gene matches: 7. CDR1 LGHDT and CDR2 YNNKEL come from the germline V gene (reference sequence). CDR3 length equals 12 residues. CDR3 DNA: TGTGCCAGCAGCCAGGAGGGACAGGGTCATTACTTC. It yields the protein CASSQEGQGHYF.

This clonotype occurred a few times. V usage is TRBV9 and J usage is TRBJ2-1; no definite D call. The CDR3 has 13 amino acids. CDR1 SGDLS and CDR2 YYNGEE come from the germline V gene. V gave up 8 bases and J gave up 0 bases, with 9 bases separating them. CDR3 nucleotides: TGTGCCAGGGTAGTCAGCTCCTACAATGAGCAGTTCTTC. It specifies CARVVSSYNEQFF.

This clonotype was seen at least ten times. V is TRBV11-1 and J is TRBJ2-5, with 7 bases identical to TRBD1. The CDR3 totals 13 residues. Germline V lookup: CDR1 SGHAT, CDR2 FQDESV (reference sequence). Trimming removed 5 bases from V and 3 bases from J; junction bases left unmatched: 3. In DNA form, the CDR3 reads TGTGCCAGCAGCCGGGACAGAGAAGAGACCCAGTACTTC. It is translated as CASSRDREETQYF.

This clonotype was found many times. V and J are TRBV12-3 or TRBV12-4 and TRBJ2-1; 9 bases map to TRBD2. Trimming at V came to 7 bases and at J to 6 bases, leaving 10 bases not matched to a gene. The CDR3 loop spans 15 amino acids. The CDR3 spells CASTLGLAGSNEQFF. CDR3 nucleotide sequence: TGTGCCAGCACCCTAGGGCTAGCGGGGTCCAATGAGCAGTTCTTC.

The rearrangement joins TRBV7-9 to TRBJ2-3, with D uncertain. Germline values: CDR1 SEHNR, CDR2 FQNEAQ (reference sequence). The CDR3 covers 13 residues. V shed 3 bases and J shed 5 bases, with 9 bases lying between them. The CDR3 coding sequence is TGTGCCAGCAGCTTCTTGCGGCGAGATACGCAGTATTTT. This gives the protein CASSFLRRDTQYF.

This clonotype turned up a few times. The CDR3 sequence is CAWRDRAAEKLFF. CDR3 DNA: TGTGCCTGGAGGGACAGGGCGGCTGAAAAACTGTTTTTT. V usage is TRBV30 and J usage is TRBJ1-4, with 8 bases identical to TRBD1. V shed 3 bases, J shed 7 bases, and the junction held 4 bases outside the gene matches. From germline, CDR1 is GTSNPN and CDR2 SVGIG (reference sequence). The CDR3 has 13 amino acids. The full variable domain, in which reference TRBV30 and TRBJ1-4 provide the parts outside the CDR3, is SQTIHQWPATLVQPVGSPLSLECTVEGTSNPNLYWYRQAAGRGLQLLFYSVGIGQISSEVPQNLSASRPQDRQFILSSKKLLLSDSGFYLCAWRDRAAEKLFFGSGTQLSVL.

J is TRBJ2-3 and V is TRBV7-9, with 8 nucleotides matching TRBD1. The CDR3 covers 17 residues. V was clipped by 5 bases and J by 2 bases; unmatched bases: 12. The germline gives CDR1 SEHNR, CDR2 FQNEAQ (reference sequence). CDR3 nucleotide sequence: TGTGCCAGCAGCCGCCTGGGCACAGGGGGTTCCACAGATACGCAGTATTTT. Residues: CASSRLGTGGSTDTQYF.

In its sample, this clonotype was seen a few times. The CDR3 loop reads CSAPQGDEQYF. CDR3 DNA: TGCAGTGCCCCCCAGGGAGACGAGCAGTACTTC. The chain employs TRBV20-1 and TRBJ2-7, with D perhaps TRBD1 or TRBD2 (5 bases each). The CDR3 extends over 11 amino acids. In germline, CDR1 is DFQATT, CDR2 SNEGSKA (reference sequence). Trimming took off 6 bases at V and 5 bases at J, with 11 bases between the two ends.

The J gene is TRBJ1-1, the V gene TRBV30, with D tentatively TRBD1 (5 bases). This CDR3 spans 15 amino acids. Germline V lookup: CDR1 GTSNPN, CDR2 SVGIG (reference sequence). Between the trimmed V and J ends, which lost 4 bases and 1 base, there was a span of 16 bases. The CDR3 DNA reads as TGTGCCTGGAAACCGCCCGACAGAGGGAACACTGAAGCTTTCTTT. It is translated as CAWKPPDRGNTEAFF.

For the CDR3, the DNA is TGCGCCAGCAGGACACCGGGTGCCTCCGAGCAGTACTTC. Translation: CASRTPGASEQYF. The V call is TRBV10-1, the J call TRBJ2-7; D unresolved. The germline V and J ends were trimmed by 6 bases and 6 bases, with 15 bases remaining between them. The CDR3 is 13 residues long. CDR1 WNHNN and CDR2 SYGVQD come from the germline V gene (reference sequence).

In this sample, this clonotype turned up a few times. The DNA of the CDR3 is TGTGCCAGCAGCCAAGTTGGCGTGGAGAGAGAGACCCAGTACTTC. Protein: CASSQVGVERETQYF. The gene calls are TRBV3-1 and TRBJ2-5; D not certain. CDR1 and CDR2 (germline): LGHDT, YNNKEL (reference sequence). Trimming left V 1 base short and J 4 bases short, with 13 bases between. This CDR3 has 15 amino acids.

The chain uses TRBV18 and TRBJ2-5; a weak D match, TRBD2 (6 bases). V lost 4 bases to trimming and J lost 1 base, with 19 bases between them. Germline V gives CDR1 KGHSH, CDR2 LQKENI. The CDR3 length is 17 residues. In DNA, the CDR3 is TGTGCCAGCTCACGGTCGCTACGGGGGATACTCCAAGAGACCCAGTACTTC. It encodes CASSRSLRGILQETQYF. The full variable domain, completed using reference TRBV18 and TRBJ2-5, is NAGVMQNPRHLVRRRGQEARLRCSPMKGHSHVYWYRQLPEEGLKFMVYLQKENIIDESGMPKERFSAEFPKEGPSILRIQQVVRGDSAAYFCASSRSLRGILQETQYFGPGTRLLVL.

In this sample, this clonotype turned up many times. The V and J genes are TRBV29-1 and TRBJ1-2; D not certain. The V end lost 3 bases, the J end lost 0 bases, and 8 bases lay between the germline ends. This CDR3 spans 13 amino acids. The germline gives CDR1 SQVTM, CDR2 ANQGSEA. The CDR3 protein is CSVEETANYGYTF. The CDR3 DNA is TGCAGCGTTGAGGAGACGGCTAACTATGGCTACACCTTC.

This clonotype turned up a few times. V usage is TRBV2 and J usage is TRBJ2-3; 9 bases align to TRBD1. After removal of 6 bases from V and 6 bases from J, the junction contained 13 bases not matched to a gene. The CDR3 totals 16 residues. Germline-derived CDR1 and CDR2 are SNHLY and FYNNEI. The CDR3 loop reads CASSVRDRVEWDTQYF. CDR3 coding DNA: TGTGCCAGCAGCGTCCGGGACAGGGTCGAGTGGGATACGCAGTATTTT. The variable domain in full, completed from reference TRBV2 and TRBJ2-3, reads EPEVTQTPSHQVTQMGQEVILRCVPISNHLYFYWYRQILGQKVEFLVSFYNNEISEKSEIFDDQFSVERPDGSNFTLKIRSTKLEDSAMYFCASSVRDRVEWDTQYFGPGTRLTVL.

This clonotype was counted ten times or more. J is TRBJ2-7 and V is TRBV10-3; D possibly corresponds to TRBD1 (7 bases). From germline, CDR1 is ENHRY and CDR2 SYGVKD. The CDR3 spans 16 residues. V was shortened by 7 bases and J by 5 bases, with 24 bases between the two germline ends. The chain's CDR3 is CAITTGVGGAQDEQYF. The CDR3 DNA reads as TGTGCCATCACTACGGGAGTAGGGGGCGCCCAGGACGAGCAGTACTTC.

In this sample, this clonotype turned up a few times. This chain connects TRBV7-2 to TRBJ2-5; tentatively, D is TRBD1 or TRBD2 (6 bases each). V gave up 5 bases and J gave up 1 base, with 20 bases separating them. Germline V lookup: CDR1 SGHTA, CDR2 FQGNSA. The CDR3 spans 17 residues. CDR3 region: CASSPGPTGGGQETQYF. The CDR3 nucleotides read TGTGCCAGCAGCCCAGGGCCGACAGGAGGGGGCCAAGAGACCCAGTACTTC.

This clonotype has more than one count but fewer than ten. The DNA for the CDR3 is TGCGCCAGCAGCTATGGGGATTACGAGCAGTACTTC. Translated, it gives CASSYGDYEQYF. This sequence joins TRBV5-1 and TRBJ2-7; no reliable D call. The CDR3 is 12 amino acids. V lost 3 bases to trimming and J lost 4 bases, with 8 bases between them. Germline V gene data show CDR1 as SGHRS and CDR2 as YFSETQ.

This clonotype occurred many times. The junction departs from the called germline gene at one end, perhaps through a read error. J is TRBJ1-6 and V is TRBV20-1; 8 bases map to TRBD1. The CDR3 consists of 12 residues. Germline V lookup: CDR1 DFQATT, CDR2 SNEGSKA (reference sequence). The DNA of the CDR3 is TGCAGTGCTAGCGGACAGGGCTCACTCCTCCACTTT. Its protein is CSASGQGSLLHF.

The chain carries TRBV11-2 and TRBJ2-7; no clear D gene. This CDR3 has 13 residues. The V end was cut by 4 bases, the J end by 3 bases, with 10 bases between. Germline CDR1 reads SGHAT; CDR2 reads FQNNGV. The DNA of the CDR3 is TGTGCCAGCAGCTCCCCTCGGAGCTACGAGCAGTACTTC. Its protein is CASSSPRSYEQYF.

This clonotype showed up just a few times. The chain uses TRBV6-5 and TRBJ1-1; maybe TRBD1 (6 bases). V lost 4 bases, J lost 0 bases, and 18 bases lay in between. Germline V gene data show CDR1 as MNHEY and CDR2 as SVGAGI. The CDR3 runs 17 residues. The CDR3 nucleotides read TGTGCCAGCAGTTCACAACCCGTGGGGACATTGAACACTGAAGCTTTCTTT. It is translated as CASSSQPVGTLNTEAFF.